This TCR beta chain was captured in a study of patients and donors after allogeneic stem cell transplantation. TCRdb re-analysed the RT-PCR reads in MiXCR, keeping a single row per CDR3 protein. The sample holds more than 850,000 distinct CDR3 sequences, roughly 18% seen once. There are a few counts of this clonotype. Germline V gives CDR1 ENHRY, CDR2 SYGVKD. The V end lost 8 bases, the J end lost 7 bases, and 12 bases lay between the germline ends. There are 12 residues in the CDR3. Sequencing was done on a sample of blood, either unsorted or a sorted T cell fraction (not recorded which). The TCR originated in a human donor who was either an allogeneic HSCT recipient or a stem cell or donor lymphocyte infusion donor (not recorded which). It is not recorded whose cells these are; they may come from a transplant donor. The gene calls are TRBV10-3 and TRBJ1-5; TRBD1 is a possible D gene (5 bases). Here the CDR3 reads CAIGAGGQPQHF. CDR3 bases: TGTGCCATCGGGGCAGGAGGGCAGCCCCAGCATTTT.